Listed here are 7 T cell receptor beta chains from one sample, sequenced in a study of cytomegalovirus exposure and HLA in healthy donors. Both 60 Vbeta primers and 13 Jbeta primers went into the PCR. The method was immunoSEQ multiplex PCR; TCRdb's version includes in-frame clones alone and lacks a portion of them. Altogether some 200,000 clones are present, 82% being singletons, with the ten largest covering 5.5% to 7.5%. Sequenced sample: PBMCs. Source of these receptors: a woman aged 50 to 65 in good health and CMV-seropositive.

V and J are TRBV15 and TRBJ2-7; D not resolved. CDR1 LNHNV and CDR2 YYDKDF come from the germline V gene (reference sequence). The V gene lost 0 bases and the J gene lost 4 bases, with 7 bases spanning the gap. The CDR3 covers 13 residues. The CDR3 protein is CATSRDEAYEQYF. The CDR3 DNA follows: TGTGCCACCAGCAGAGATGAGGCGTACGAGCAGTACTTC.

The V call is TRBV18, the J call TRBJ1-1; TRBD1 matches 10 bases. Per germline, CDR1 KGHSH and CDR2 LQKENI. V was pared by 3 bases and J by 2 bases, with 3 bases of the junction left unmatched. This CDR3 has 15 amino acids. CDR3: CASSPRDRGNTEAFF. The CDR3 nucleotides are TGTGCCAGCTCACCGCGGGACAGGGGAAACACTGAAGCTTTCTTT.

This rearrangement joins TRBV5-3 to TRBJ1-5; TRBD1 is a possible D gene (5 bases). TRBV5-3 is noted as an ORF with a role that remains uncertain. Trimming shortened V by 1 base and J by 4 bases, and 9 bases separated the two germline ends. This CDR3 region has 14 residues. CDR3: CARSLNDRNQPQHF. CDR3 DNA sequence: TGTGCCAGAAGCTTGAACGACAGAAATCAGCCCCAGCATTTT.

This clone was counted between two and nine times. This chain connects TRBV27 to TRBJ2-7; D ambiguous. The CDR3 loop spans 14 amino acids. The ends were cut back, 4 bases at V and 3 bases at J, with 13 bases in the middle. Germline values: CDR1 MNHEY, CDR2 SMNVEV (reference sequence). The CDR3 DNA is TGTGCCAGCAGTTCTGGCCTTGGGCTCTACGAGCAGTACTTC. Protein sequence: CASSSGLGLYEQYF.

The chain links TRBV7-3 to TRBJ2-7; 10 nucleotides agree with TRBD1. V shed 3 bases, J shed 7 bases, and the junction held 3 bases outside the gene matches. The germline V gene encodes CDR1 SGHTA and CDR2 FQGTGA. The CDR3 is 13 amino acids. The CDR3 DNA reads as TGTGCCAGCAGCTTCGACAGGGGGCAAGAGCAGTACTTC. Translating it yields CASSFDRGQEQYF.

This clone was picked up a small number of times. The gene calls are TRBV4-3 and TRBJ2-7; 8 bases match TRBD1. Germline V gene data show CDR1 as LGHNA and CDR2 as YSLEER. This CDR3 spans 14 amino acids. Germline trimming cut 3 bases from V and 3 bases from J; bases unmatched to any gene: 4. CDR3 residues: CASSQGTGYYEQYF. Here the CDR3 DNA reads TGCGCCAGCAGCCAGGGGACAGGTTACTACGAGCAGTACTTC.

The chain links TRBV9 to TRBJ1-5; 7 nucleotides agree with TRBD1. Germline lookup yields CDR1 SGDLS and CDR2 YYNGEE. CDR3 length: 15 residues. The junction had 6 bases not matched to a gene; V was cut back by 3 bases and J by 3 bases. CDR3 sequence: CASSAGGGVNQPQHF. As DNA, the CDR3 is TGTGCCAGCAGCGCGGGAGGGGGCGTCAATCAGCCCCAGCATTTT.